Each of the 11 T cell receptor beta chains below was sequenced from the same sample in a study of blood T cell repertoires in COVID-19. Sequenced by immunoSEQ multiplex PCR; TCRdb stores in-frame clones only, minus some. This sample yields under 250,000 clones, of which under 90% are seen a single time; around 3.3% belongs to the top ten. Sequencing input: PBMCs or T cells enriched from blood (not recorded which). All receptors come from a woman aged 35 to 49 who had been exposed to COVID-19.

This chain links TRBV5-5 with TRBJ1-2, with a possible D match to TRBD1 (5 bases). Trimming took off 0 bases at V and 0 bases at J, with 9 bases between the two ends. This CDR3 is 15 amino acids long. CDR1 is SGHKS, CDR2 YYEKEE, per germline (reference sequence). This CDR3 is CASSLVVRANYGYTF. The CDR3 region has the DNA TGTGCCAGCAGCTTGGTAGTCAGGGCTAACTATGGCTACACCTTC.

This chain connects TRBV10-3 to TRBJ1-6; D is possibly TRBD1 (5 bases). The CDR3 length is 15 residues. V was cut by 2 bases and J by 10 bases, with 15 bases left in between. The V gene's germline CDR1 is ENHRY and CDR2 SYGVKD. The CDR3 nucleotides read TGTGCCATCAGTGAGCGGCAGGGCGACGAATCACCCCTCCACTTT. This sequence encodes CAISERQGDESPLHF.

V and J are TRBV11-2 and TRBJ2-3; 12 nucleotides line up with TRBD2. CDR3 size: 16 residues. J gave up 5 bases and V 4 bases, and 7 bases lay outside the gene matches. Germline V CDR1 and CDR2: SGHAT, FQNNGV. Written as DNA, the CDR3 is TGTGCCAGCAGCTCGGTACTAGCGGGGGGCCGAGATACGCAGTATTTT. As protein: CASSSVLAGGRDTQYF.

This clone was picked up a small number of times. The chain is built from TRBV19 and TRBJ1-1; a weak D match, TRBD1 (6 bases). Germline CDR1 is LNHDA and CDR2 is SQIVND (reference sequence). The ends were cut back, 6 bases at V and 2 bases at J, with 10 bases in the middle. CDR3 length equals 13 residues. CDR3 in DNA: TGTGCCAGTAGACTAGGGGGTAACACTGAAGCTTTCTTT. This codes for CASRLGGNTEAFF.

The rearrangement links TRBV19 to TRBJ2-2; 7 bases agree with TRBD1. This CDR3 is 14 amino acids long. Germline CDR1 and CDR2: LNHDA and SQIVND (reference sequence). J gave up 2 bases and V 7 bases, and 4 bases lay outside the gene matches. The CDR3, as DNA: TGTGCCAGTACGGGACAGATAAACACCGGGGAGCTGTTTTTT. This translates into CASTGQINTGELFF.

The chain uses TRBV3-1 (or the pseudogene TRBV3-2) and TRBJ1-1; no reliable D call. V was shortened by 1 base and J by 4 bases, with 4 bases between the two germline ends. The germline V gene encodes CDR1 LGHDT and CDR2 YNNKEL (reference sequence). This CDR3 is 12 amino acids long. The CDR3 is CASSQVFTEAFF. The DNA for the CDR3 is TGTGCCAGCAGCCAAGTCTTCACTGAAGCTTTCTTT.

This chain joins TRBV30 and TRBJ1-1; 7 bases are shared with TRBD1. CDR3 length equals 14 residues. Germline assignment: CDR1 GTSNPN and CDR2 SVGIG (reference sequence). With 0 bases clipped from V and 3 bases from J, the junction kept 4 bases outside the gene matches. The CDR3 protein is CAWSVRQGDTEAFF. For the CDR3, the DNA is TGTGCCTGGAGTGTACGTCAGGGGGACACTGAAGCTTTCTTT.

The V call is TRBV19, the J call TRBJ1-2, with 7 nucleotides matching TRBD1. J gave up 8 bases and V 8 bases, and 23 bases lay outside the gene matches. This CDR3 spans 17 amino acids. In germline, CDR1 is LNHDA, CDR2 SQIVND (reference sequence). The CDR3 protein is CASETRQGISIRGGYTF. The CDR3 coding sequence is TGTGCCAGTGAAACCCGACAGGGAATTTCGATTCGAGGGGGCTACACCTTC.

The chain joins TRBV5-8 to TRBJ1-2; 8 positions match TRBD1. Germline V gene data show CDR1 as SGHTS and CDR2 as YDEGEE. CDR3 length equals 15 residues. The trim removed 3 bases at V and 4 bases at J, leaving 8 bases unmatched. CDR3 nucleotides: TGTGCCAGCAGCTCAGGACAGGGATTTCGCTATGGCTACACCTTC. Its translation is CASSSGQGFRYGYTF.

CDR3 DNA sequence: TGTGCCATCAGTGAGTCCCCGGACAGGGGGCAACGCTACACCTTC. Its protein product is CAISESPDRGQRYTF. This rearrangement joins TRBV10-3 to TRBJ1-2; TRBD1 aligns across 11 bases. This CDR3 spans 15 amino acids. From germline, CDR1 is ENHRY and CDR2 SYGVKD. V shed 0 bases, J shed 9 bases, and the junction held 6 bases outside the gene matches.

The chain's CDR3 is CASSRYGTGSMNTEAFF. CDR3 sequence (DNA): TGTGCCAGCAGTCGATACGGGACAGGGAGCATGAACACTGAAGCTTTCTTT. The chain combines TRBV6-6 with TRBJ1-1; 9 nucleotides match TRBD1. The CDR3 extends over 17 amino acids. V shed 5 bases, J shed 0 bases, and the junction held 10 bases outside the gene matches. The germline CDR1 and CDR2 sequences are MNHNY and SVGAGI (reference sequence).